This entry lists 15 T cell receptor beta chains sequenced from one sample in a study of blood T cell repertoires in COVID-19. Method: immunoSEQ multiplex PCR; TCRdb's copy keeps in-frame clones and lacks some. The sample yields tens of thousands of clones, approximately 82% seen once. Sequenced input: peripheral blood. These receptors were taken from a human donor in a cohort sampled during active COVID-19.

The genes are TRBV19 and TRBJ1-1, with 9 bases fitting TRBD1. This CDR3 spans 13 amino acids. V trimming: 5 bases; J trimming: 6 bases; junction bases outside the gene matches: 4. Germline lookup yields CDR1 LNHDA and CDR2 SQIVND (reference sequence). The CDR3 sequence is CASSAGQGSEAFF. The CDR3 coding sequence is TGTGCCAGTAGTGCGGGACAGGGCTCTGAAGCTTTCTTT.

The gene calls are TRBV5-1 and TRBJ1-1; D gene ambiguous. The CDR3 extends over 13 amino acids. Looked up from germline, CDR1 is SGHRS and CDR2 is YFSETQ. Deletions cut 2 bases from V and 6 bases from J, with 11 bases between. The CDR3 coding sequence is TGCGCCAGCAGCTTAATTAGTGAATCTGAAGCTTTCTTT. Its protein product is CASSLISESEAFF.

The rearrangement joins TRBV29-1 to TRBJ1-3, with 9 bases identical to TRBD1. The V segment lost 8 bases and the J segment 3 bases; nucleotides outside the gene matches: 11. CDR1 is SQVTM, CDR2 ANQGSEA, per germline. The CDR3 spans 15 residues. CDR3 amino acids: CSIQGAQDFGNTIYF. As DNA, the CDR3 is TGCAGCATACAGGGGGCACAGGACTTTGGAAACACCATATATTTT. Drawing the rest from reference TRBV29-1 and TRBJ1-3, the complete variable domain is SAVISQKPSRDICQRGTSLTIQCQVDSQVTMMFWYRQQPGQSLTLIATANQGSEATYESGFVIDKFPISRPNLTFSTLTVSNMSPEDSSIYLCSIQGAQDFGNTIYFGEGSWLTVV.

This clone has a single count. The rearrangement joins TRBV30 to TRBJ1-3, with D perhaps TRBD1 (6 bases). Trimming cost V 3 bases and J 0 bases, with 9 bases left between them. Germline V gene lookup returns CDR1 GTSNPN and CDR2 SVGIG (reference sequence). This CDR3 contains 14 residues. The CDR3 loop reads CAWRTGSSGNTIYF. For the CDR3, the DNA is TGTGCCTGGAGAACAGGGTCCTCTGGAAACACCATATATTTT.

The rearrangement uses TRBV30 and TRBJ1-6; 7 nucleotides match TRBD1. Germline V gives CDR1 GTSNPN, CDR2 SVGIG (reference sequence). CDR3 length: 17 amino acids. V lost 2 bases and J lost 6; bases outside the gene matches: 13. CDR3 region: CAWSRGGPGQPNSPLHF. CDR3 nucleotide sequence: TGTGCCTGGAGTCGAGGTGGCCCGGGACAGCCTAATTCACCCCTCCACTTT.

The chain is built from TRBV23-1 and TRBJ2-4; D is undetermined. TRBV23-1 is an ORF for which the function is uncertain. Trimming stripped 3 bases from V and 3 bases from J, with 15 bases between. CDR3 size: 16 residues. CDR3 sequence: CASSHQLNLIKNIQYF. The CDR3 coding sequence is TGCGCCAGCAGTCACCAACTGAACCTTATCAAAAACATTCAGTACTTC.

The chain employs TRBV24-1 and TRBJ2-2; TRBD1 agrees at 7 bases. Germline CDR1 is KGHDR and CDR2 is SFDVKD. The CDR3 length is 15 residues. The V and J ends lost 4 bases and 7 bases, in that order; junction bases with no gene match: 8. CDR3 in DNA: TGTGCCACCAGTGACCCGGGACAGTCCAACGGGGAGCTGTTTTTT. Translated, it gives CATSDPGQSNGELFF.

This chain connects TRBV7-6 to TRBJ2-3, with 7 nucleotides matching TRBD1. The CDR3 has 15 residues. Germline V gene data show CDR1 as SGHVS and CDR2 as FNYEAQ. V trimming: 3 bases; J trimming: 4 bases; junction bases outside the gene matches: 7. The CDR3 nucleotides are TGTGCCAGCAGCTTGAGTAGGGGGCGCGCAGATACGCAGTATTTT. Translated: CASSLSRGRADTQYF.

This rearrangement joins TRBV27 to TRBJ1-1; perhaps TRBD1 as D (6 bases). The germline gives CDR1 MNHEY, CDR2 SMNVEV (reference sequence). V was shortened by 5 bases and J by 3 bases, with 28 bases between the two germline ends. The CDR3 runs to 19 residues. CDR3 sequence reads: CASSLSYRDKTPKYTEAFF. In DNA, the CDR3 is TGTGCCAGCAGTCTTTCGTACCGGGACAAGACGCCCAAGTACACTGAAGCTTTCTTT.

In nucleotides, the CDR3 is TGTGCCAGCACCTACGATGGGAGGGGGGATAATTCACCCCTCCACTTT. Translating gives CASTYDGRGDNSPLHF. The rearrangement joins TRBV5-4 to TRBJ1-6; D may be TRBD1 (6 bases). Germline loops: CDR1 SGHNT, CDR2 YYREEE (reference sequence). Trimming removed 6 bases at V and 5 bases at J, with 18 bases between. CDR3 size: 16 residues. Using reference TRBV5-4 and TRBJ1-6 for the parts outside the CDR3, the full variable domain is ETGVTQSPTHLIKTRGQQVTLRCSSQSGHNTVSWYQQALGQGPQFIFQYYREEENGRGNFPPRFSGLQFPNYSSELNVNALELDDSALYLCASTYDGRGDNSPLHFGNGTRLTVT.

This rearrangement joins TRBV7-9 to TRBJ1-2; 9 bases line up with TRBD1. The V gene end was trimmed by 3 bases and the J gene end by 4 bases; junction bases not matched to a gene: 3. CDR1 SEHNR and CDR2 FQNEAQ come from the germline V gene (reference sequence). The CDR3 spans 14 residues. The CDR3 bases are TGTGCCAGCAGCTTGGCGGGACAGGGCTATGGCTACACCTTC. It is translated as CASSLAGQGYGYTF.

The CDR3 DNA is TGCGCCAGCAGCTGGAGCGGGGGAAACTCCTACGAGCAGTACTTC. This sequence encodes CASSWSGGNSYEQYF. V usage is TRBV5-1 and J usage is TRBJ2-7; 8 nucleotides line up with TRBD2. With V trimmed by 3 bases and J by 0 bases, 5 bases remained unmatched. This CDR3 has 15 amino acids. From germline, CDR1 is SGHRS and CDR2 YFSETQ. The entire variable domain, with the rest obtained from reference TRBV5-1 and TRBJ2-7, is as follows: KAGVTQTPRYLIKTRGQQVTLSCSPISGHRSVSWYQQTPGQGLQFLFEYFSETQRNKGNFPGRFSGRQFSNSRSEMNVSTLELGDSALYLCASSWSGGNSYEQYFGPGTRLTVT.

This clone was seen once. The chain combines TRBV7-8 with TRBJ2-5; tentative D call: TRBD2 (5 bases). The CDR3 extends over 14 amino acids. Trimming removed 4 bases at V and 6 bases at J, with 15 bases between. CDR1 is SGHVS and CDR2 is FQNEAQ in the germline V gene. The CDR3 region has the DNA TGTGCCAGCAGCTCTCAGTTGGGAGTGAAGACCCAGTACTTC. It encodes CASSSQLGVKTQYF.

The CDR3 DNA reads TGTGCCAGCAGCATGGACACCTTGTACCAAGAGACCCAGTACTTC. Translating gives CASSMDTLYQETQYF. V gene TRBV7-6 combines with J gene TRBJ2-5; tentatively, D is TRBD1 (5 bases). The CDR3 extends over 15 amino acids. Germline-derived CDR1 and CDR2 are SGHVS and FNYEAQ. Trimming removed 5 bases at V and 0 bases at J, with 13 bases between. Complete variable domain (other parts from reference TRBV7-6 and TRBJ2-5): GAGVSQSPRYKVTKRGQDVALRCDPISGHVSLYWYRQALGQGPEFLTYFNYEAQQDKSGLPNDRFSAERPEGSISTLTIQRTEQRDSAMYRCASSMDTLYQETQYFGPGTRLLVL.

This rearrangement joins TRBV5-4 to TRBJ1-6, with 7 bases identical to TRBD1. Germline V gives CDR1 SGHNT, CDR2 YYREEE (reference sequence). The CDR3 spans 15 residues. V shed 0 bases and J 13 bases; nucleotides not matched to a gene: 10. In nucleotides, the CDR3 is TGTGCCAGCAGCTTGGCCCGGACAGGTTCCGAGCCCCTCCACTTT. This encodes CASSLARTGSEPLHF.